The 24 T cell receptor beta chains presented below share a single source sample, sequenced in a study of response to subunit inactivated influenza vaccine. TCRdb processed the RT-PCR reads anew with MiXCR; each CDR3 protein has one entry. The sample includes almost 250,000 distinct CDR3 sequences, 12% of them seen just once. This specimen consisted of non-naive T cells sorted from PBMCs, obtained around two weeks before vaccination. All receptors come from a man aged 50 to 59 who received an inactivated influenza vaccine.

This clonotype was seen a handful of times. The genes are TRBV20-1 and TRBJ1-1; D gene ambiguous. This CDR3 comprises 12 residues. The V end was cut by 8 bases, the J end by 4 bases, with 14 bases between. Germline V gene lookup returns CDR1 DFQATT and CDR2 SNEGSKA (reference sequence). The CDR3 DNA is TGCAGTCCTTTCTCGGGTGGCACTGAAGCTTTCTTT. Amino acids: CSPFSGGTEAFF.

Many counts were recorded for this clonotype. The rearrangement uses TRBV28 and TRBJ1-6; no reliable D call. The CDR3 length is 19 residues. Per the germline V gene, CDR1 is MDHEN and CDR2 is SYDVKM. Trimming cost V 6 bases and J 9 bases, with 30 bases left between them. In DNA, the CDR3 is TGTGCCAGCAGCCGACCGGGCCCTGGCCTTTCACTGCCGGTTTCACCCCTCCACTTT. Encoded protein: CASSRPGPGLSLPVSPLHF.

This clonotype was observed a handful of times. J is TRBJ1-2 and V is TRBV19; 8 nucleotides match TRBD1. With 3 bases clipped from V and 0 bases from J, the junction kept 6 bases outside the gene matches. CDR3 length equals 16 residues. Germline loops: CDR1 LNHDA, CDR2 SQIVND (reference sequence). The CDR3 DNA sequence: TGTGCCAGTAGTATCTTGGGACAGGAAGCTAACTATGGCTACACCTTC. Residues: CASSILGQEANYGYTF. Variable domain in full (rest from reference TRBV19 and TRBJ1-2): DGGITQSPKYLFRKEGQNVTLSCEQNLNHDAMYWYRQDPGQGLRLIYYSQIVNDFQKGDIAEGYSVSREKKESFPLTVTSAQKNPTAFYLCASSILGQEANYGYTFGSGTRLTVV.

The chain uses TRBV27 and TRBJ1-6, with TRBD1 matching over 9 bases. The CDR3 loop spans 21 amino acids. CDR1 and CDR2 (germline): MNHEY, SMNVEV (reference sequence). Unmatched junction bases numbered 13, after V lost 1 base and J lost 0 bases. CDR3 coding DNA: TGTGCCAGCAGTTTATTCAGCGGGACAGGGAAAAGGCTCTCCTATAATTCACCCCTCCACTTT. Protein: CASSLFSGTGKRLSYNSPLHF.

The chain uses TRBV7-6 and TRBJ2-3, with 9 nucleotides matching TRBD2. The V gene's germline CDR1 is SGHVS and CDR2 FNYEAQ. Trimming cost V 4 bases and J 6 bases; bases outside gene matches: 2. This CDR3 has 13 amino acids. The CDR3 sequence: CASSSSGMDTQYF. CDR3 coding DNA: TGTGCCAGCAGCTCTAGCGGGATGGATACGCAGTATTTT.

The rearrangement joins TRBV5-6 to TRBJ2-5; possibly TRBD2 for D (6 bases). The germline CDR1 and CDR2 sequences are SGHDT and YYEEEE. Between the trimmed V and J ends, which lost 3 bases and 6 bases, there was a span of 15 bases. The CDR3 runs 14 residues. This CDR3 is CASSSHAGWKTQYF. CDR3 DNA: TGTGCCAGCAGCTCCCACGCGGGGTGGAAGACCCAGTACTTC.

In this sample, this clonotype turned up a few times. V gene TRBV14 combines with J gene TRBJ1-6; D remains unclear. This CDR3 spans 17 amino acids. Germline V CDR1 and CDR2: SGHDN, FVKESK. Trimming stripped 3 bases from V and 4 bases from J, with 16 bases between. CDR3 amino acids: CASSHLTSNSYNSPLHF. DNA for the CDR3: TGTGCCAGCAGCCACCTTACGAGCAACTCATATAATTCACCCCTCCACTTT.

This clonotype was observed many times. The gene calls are TRBV28 and TRBJ2-3; 13 bases map to TRBD2. Looked up from germline, CDR1 is MDHEN and CDR2 is SYDVKM. The CDR3 runs to 15 residues. Germline trimming cut 7 bases from V and 7 bases from J; bases unmatched to any gene: 8. CDR3 residues: CASTTSGGNLYTQYF. The CDR3 DNA reads TGTGCCAGCACGACTAGCGGGGGGAACCTCTATACGCAGTATTTT.

The chain has TRBV28 and TRBJ2-2, with TRBD1 matching 7 bases. In germline, CDR1 is MDHEN, CDR2 SYDVKM. Unmatched junction bases numbered 11, after V lost 5 bases and J lost 5 bases. This CDR3 contains 16 residues. CDR3 DNA sequence: TGTGCCAGCAGTCTACGACAGGGTCTACGGACCGGGGAGCTGTTTTTT. Protein product: CASSLRQGLRTGELFF.

The V gene is TRBV11-1, the J gene TRBJ1-1; D is unresolved. Trimming cost V 5 bases and J 8 bases, with 12 bases left between them. This CDR3 contains 12 residues. CDR1 is SGHAT and CDR2 is FQDESV in the germline V gene (reference sequence). As DNA, the CDR3 is TGTGCCAGCAGCCCGGGTCTCCGGGAAGCTTTCTTT. Translating gives CASSPGLREAFF.

This clonotype was counted at least ten times. The V and J genes are TRBV7-8 and TRBJ2-5; D not resolved. The CDR3 consists of 15 residues. The germline V and J ends were trimmed by 1 base and 5 bases, with 14 bases remaining between them. Looked up from germline, CDR1 is SGHVS and CDR2 is FQNEAQ. The CDR3 here is CASSLGSGAGETQYF. The CDR3 nucleotides are TGTGCCAGCAGCTTAGGGTCAGGCGCCGGGGAGACCCAGTACTTC. Supplemented by reference TRBV7-8 and TRBJ2-5, the full variable domain reads GAGVSQSPRYKVAKRGQDVALRCDPISGHVSLFWYQQALGQGPEFLTYFQNEAQLDKSGLPSDRFFAERPEGSVSTLKIQRTQQEDSAVYLCASSLGSGAGETQYFGPGTRLLVL.

The chain uses TRBV2 and TRBJ1-2; 8 bases align to TRBD1. In germline, CDR1 is SNHLY, CDR2 FYNNEI. CDR3 length equals 14 residues. V shed 8 bases, J shed 6 bases, and the junction held 11 bases outside the gene matches. The CDR3 loop is CASDRNGQGNGYTF. CDR3 in DNA: TGTGCCAGCGATCGCAACGGACAGGGCAATGGCTACACCTTC.

This clonotype was recorded many times. The chain combines TRBV7-9 with TRBJ2-7; TRBD1 matches at 10 bases. This CDR3 spans 15 amino acids. J lost 0 bases, V lost 5 bases, and 4 bases had no gene match. The germline CDR1 and CDR2 sequences are SEHNR and FQNEAQ (reference sequence). The CDR3 DNA follows: TGTGCCAGCAGCCCGGGACAGGGGACCTCCTACGAGCAGTACTTC. Its protein product is CASSPGQGTSYEQYF. The whole variable domain, filled in from reference TRBV7-9 and TRBJ2-7, reads DTGVSQNPRHKITKRGQNVTFRCDPISEHNRLYWYRQTLGQGPEFLTYFQNEAQLEKSRLLSDRFSAERPKGSFSTLEIQRTEQGDSAMYLCASSPGQGTSYEQYFGPGTRLTVT.

This clonotype came up many times. V is TRBV27 and J is TRBJ1-6; D is unclear. Germline-derived CDR1 and CDR2 are MNHEY and SMNVEV (reference sequence). This CDR3 is 16 amino acids long. Trimming took off 0 bases at V and 2 bases at J, with 8 bases between the two ends. CDR3 loop: CASSLSAETYNSPLHF. In DNA form, the CDR3 reads TGTGCCAGCAGTTTATCGGCCGAAACCTATAATTCACCCCTCCACTTT.

The chain is built from TRBV28 and TRBJ2-5; 8 nucleotides agree with TRBD1. Germline lookup yields CDR1 MDHEN and CDR2 SYDVKM. The CDR3 runs to 18 residues. Germline trimming cut 1 base from V and 4 bases from J; bases unmatched to any gene: 14. CDR3 sequence (DNA): TGTGCCAGCAGTTTATCCCTGCGATTGTCAGGGGGCCGAGAGACCCAGTACTTC. Translated, it gives CASSLSLRLSGGRETQYF.

The chain recombines TRBV6-5 with TRBJ1-5, with TRBD1 matching over 7 bases. The trim removed 4 bases at V and 4 bases at J, leaving 7 bases unmatched. Germline V lookup: CDR1 MNHEY, CDR2 SVGAGI. The CDR3 covers 15 residues. The CDR3 region is CASSSTDRENQPQHF. CDR3 coding DNA: TGTGCCAGCAGTTCCACCGACAGGGAAAATCAGCCCCAGCATTTT.

This clonotype was seen a few times. The chain links TRBV6-6 to TRBJ1-3, with D hard to call. The CDR3 runs to 13 residues. The ends were cut back, 0 bases at V and 9 bases at J, with 9 bases in the middle. CDR1 is MNHNY and CDR2 is SVGAGI in the germline V gene (reference sequence). For the CDR3, the DNA is TGTGCCAGCAGTTACTCCGCCGGCGCCACCATATATTTT. The encoded protein is CASSYSAGATIYF.

J is TRBJ2-7 and V is TRBV5-4; D gene uncertain. Germline V gene data show CDR1 as SGHNT and CDR2 as YYREEE (reference sequence). CDR3 length: 14 amino acids. Deletions cut 3 bases from V and 0 bases from J, with 10 bases between. CDR3: CASSSDAFSYEQYF. CDR3 coding DNA: TGTGCCAGCAGCTCGGACGCCTTCTCCTACGAGCAGTACTTC.

The rearrangement links TRBV5-5 to TRBJ2-5; D may be TRBD2 (6 bases). Per the germline V gene, CDR1 is SGHKS and CDR2 is YYEKEE (reference sequence). V lost 0 bases to trimming and J lost 5 bases, with 20 bases between them. This CDR3 spans 17 amino acids. CDR3 coding DNA: TGTGCCAGCAGCTTGGTGGTTAGCGGTAGGCCCCAGGAGACCCAGTACTTC. Its translation is CASSLVVSGRPQETQYF.

The chain is built from TRBV7-2 and TRBJ1-6; maybe TRBD1 (6 bases). In germline, CDR1 is SGHTA, CDR2 FQGNSA. V was cut by 4 bases and J by 2 bases, with 9 bases left in between. The CDR3 runs to 15 residues. CDR3 sequence reads: CASSYKGAYNSPLHF. CDR3 bases: TGTGCCAGCAGCTACAAGGGGGCCTATAATTCACCCCTCCACTTT.

This clonotype turned up a few times. The rearrangement uses TRBV3-1 and TRBJ2-1; D ambiguous. In germline, CDR1 is LGHDT, CDR2 YNNKEL (reference sequence). V was cut by 1 base and J by 2 bases, with 9 bases left in between. The length of the CDR3 is 15 residues. The CDR3 sequence: CASSQGRNTYNEQFF. In nucleotides, the CDR3 is TGTGCCAGCAGCCAAGGCCGCAACACCTACAATGAGCAGTTCTTC.

This clonotype was counted at least ten times. The chain recombines TRBV12-3 or TRBV12-4 with TRBJ1-2, with 10 nucleotides matching TRBD1. The CDR3 is made up of 14 amino acids. With V trimmed by 6 bases and J by 4 bases, 5 bases remained unmatched. For the CDR3, the DNA is TGTGCCAGCAGCCCCGGGACAGGGGTCTATGGCTACACCTTC. Amino acids: CASSPGTGVYGYTF.

A note on this clonotype: A junction boundary mismatches the germline segment, possibly from a read error. The CDR3 nucleotides are TGCGCCGGCAGCCTACAGGGGGCAAAAACTGAAGCTTTCTTT. Its translation: CAGSLQGAKTEAFF. The chain links TRBV5-1 to TRBJ1-1, with TRBD1 identical over 9 bases. The CDR3 extends over 14 amino acids. In germline, CDR1 is SGHRS, CDR2 YFSETQ.

V gene TRBV4-2 combines with J gene TRBJ1-3; D unclear. The length of the CDR3 is 16 residues. Germline CDR1 LGHNA, CDR2 YNFKEQ. V dropped 0 bases and J dropped 0 bases, with 9 bases sitting between them. DNA for the CDR3: TGTGCCAGCAGCCAAGAGTTAGGATACTCTGGAAACACCATATATTTT. Translating it yields CASSQELGYSGNTIYF.